The rows below give T cell receptor beta chains drawn from one sample of a study of CD8+CD57+ T cells in acquired aplastic anemia. Using its own MiXCR run on the reads, TCRdb lists one record per CDR3 protein. The sample records roughly 420,000 distinct CDR3 sequences, just under 70% being singletons. The sample taken for sequencing was sorted CD4+, CD8+, or CD8+CD57+ T cells (not recorded which) from PBMCs. These receptors came from a human donor in good health, serving as a control. Each CDR3 is given with its conserved first and last residue. A D gene is named only where the DNA matches it firmly. Some rows have no size entry. The others give once, few or many, or a class for an expanded clone.

D,V,J,size,DNA,CDR3
TRBD2,TRBV5-1,TRBJ2-1,many,TGCGCCAGCAGCTTCGGGACTAGCGGGGGGTATGAGCAGTTCTTC,CASSFGTSGGYEQFF
TRBD1,TRBV12-3/TRBV12-4,TRBJ1-2,.,TGTGCCAGTCATATTAACGAGGTGGGGACAGGGAACTATGGCTACACCTTC,CASHINEVGTGNYGYTF
.,TRBV25-1,TRBJ1-2,.,TGTGCCAGCAGCTCACGACCGGCAATAGATGGCTACACCTTC,CASSSRPAIDGYTF
.,TRBV7-6,TRBJ1-3,.,TGTGCCAGCAGTAGACAGGCCTCTGCAAACACCATATATTTT,CASSRQASANTIYF
TRBD1,TRBV7-2,TRBJ2-5,many,TGTGCCAGCAACTCCAGGGGACAGCCTTTTGAGACCCAGTACTTC,CASNSRGQPFETQYF
.,TRBV7-2,TRBJ1-1,.,TGTGCCAGCAGACAACAGGGCCCTGAAGCTTTCTTT,CASRQQGPEAFF
.,TRBV7-6,TRBJ2-2,.,TGTGCCAGCAGCGAAACGGGGGAGCTGTTTTTT,CASSETGELFF
TRBD1,TRBV6-2/TRBV6-3,TRBJ1-6,many,TGTGCCAGCAGTTACTCAATAGGGACAGAGAATTCACCCCTCCACTTT,CASSYSIGTENSPLHF
.,TRBV20-1,TRBJ1-1,many,TGCAGTGCTAGAGCCCGAACAGGGTCAGGAGAAGCTTTCTTT,CSARARTGSGEAFF
.,TRBV11-2,TRBJ1-2,.,TGTGCCAGCATCATCCTTGGGCCTGACTATGGCTACACCTTC,CASIILGPDYGYTF
TRBD1,TRBV20-1,TRBJ2-7,.,TGCAGTGCTACCGGGACAGGGGATAATGAGCAGTACTTC,CSATGTGDNEQYF
.,TRBV7-2,TRBJ2-5,.,TGTGCCAGCAGTTCGCAAAGGGGGGGCGACCGCGAGACCCAGTACTTC,CASSSQRGGDRETQYF
.,TRBV10-3,TRBJ1-2,.,TGTGCCAGCAGTGAAGCGGCAGGGCAGGGTAGTCTCTATGGCTACACCTTC,CASSEAAGQGSLYGYTF
.,TRBV29-1,TRBJ1-2,.,TGCAGCGTTGGAAGCTCGGGGGGGGCGTATGGCTACACCTTC,CSVGSSGGAYGYTF
.,TRBV7-9,TRBJ2-7,.,TGTGCCAGCAGCCCAATTGACCAGGGGACCTCGAACGAGCAGTACTTC,CASSPIDQGTSNEQYF
.,TRBV10-3,TRBJ2-7,few,TGTGCCATCAGTTCGGAGAGGACTCCTTACGAGCAGTACTTC,CAISSERTPYEQYF
TRBD2,TRBV6-1,TRBJ2-1,.,TGTTCCACCACTGATCCGGGACTAGCCTTCCATGAGCAGTTCTTC,CSTTDPGLAFHEQFF
TRBD1,TRBV6-1,TRBJ1-2,.,TGTGCCAGCAGGCCTCAGGGGGCCGTTGACTATGGCTACACCTTC,CASRPQGAVDYGYTF
.,TRBV10-3,TRBJ1-2,.,TGTGCCATCAGTGGGGGGGACCTCAATAACTATGGCTACACCTTC,CAISGGDLNNYGYTF
.,TRBV5-1,TRBJ1-6,.,TGTGCCAGCAGCGGGGCAGGGATCTCAGACCTCCACTTT,CASSGAGISDLHF
.,TRBV20-1,TRBJ2-5,many,TGCAGTGCTCAGGCGGGGTTTGGCGAGACCCAGTACTTC,CSAQAGFGETQYF
.,TRBV19,TRBJ2-7,.,TGTGCCAGCAGCCTCGGTGGGCCTCGTGAGCAGTACTTC,CASSLGGPREQYF
TRBD1,TRBV19,TRBJ1-5,.,TGTGCCAGTAGGGGACAGAATCAGCCCCAGCATTTT,CASRGQNQPQHF
.,TRBV7-8,TRBJ1-6,once,TGTGCCAGCAGCCACCCTGAGGTAGACGTGCGGACCCGTCTCCACTTT,CASSHPEVDVRTRLHF
TRBD1,TRBV29-1,TRBJ1-2,.,TGCAGCGTTCAAGGACAGGGAAACTATGGCTACACCTTC,CSVQGQGNYGYTF
.,TRBV20-1,TRBJ2-7,.,TGCAGTGCGAACGCGATCGGTGGAAACAAGCAGTACTTC,CSANAIGGNKQYF
TRBD1,TRBV15,TRBJ2-7,.,TGTGCCAGCAAAGTGGGGACAGGGGCCTATGGGCAGTACTTC,CASKVGTGAYGQYF
.,TRBV27,TRBJ1-5,.,TGTGCCAGCAGTTCGGCCACAAATCAGCCCCAGCATTTT,CASSSATNQPQHF
TRBD2,TRBV20-1,TRBJ2-7,many,TGCAGTGCTAGAGGGGGCGGGGGGCGTCCCTACGAGCAGTACTTC,CSARGGGGRPYEQYF